The 16 T cell receptor beta chains given below trace back to one sample, sequenced in a study of memory CD4+ T cells and cytomegalovirus serostatus. Single viable CD3+CD4+CD8-CD45RO+ cells were sorted as the memory CD4+ T cells. TCRdb keeps only in-frame clones here, not all; method: immunoSEQ multiplex PCR. The sample lists 50,000 to 60,000 clones; over 60% were seen once. The sequencing input was memory CD4+ T cells from blood. The receptor source for this set is an adult in good health and CMV-seropositive.

Written as DNA, the CDR3 is TGTGCCAGCAGCCCAATCGGGACGGGGAAGACCCAGTACTTC. Translating gives CASSPIGTGKTQYF. This chain joins TRBV6-5 and TRBJ2-5; D is perhaps TRBD1 or TRBD2 (5 bases each). V was pared by 6 bases and J by 6 bases, with 17 bases between. The CDR3 consists of 14 residues. CDR1 and CDR2 (germline): MNHEY, SVGAGI.

CDR3 loop: CASSRGTSDDTQYF. The CDR3 DNA is TGTGCCAGCAGCCGCGGGACTAGCGACGATACGCAGTATTTT. This rearrangement joins TRBV5-6 to TRBJ2-3, with 10 bases matching TRBD2. CDR1 SGHDT and CDR2 YYEEEE come from the germline V gene. V gave up 4 bases and J gave up 6 bases; unmatched junction bases: 5. CDR3 length: 14 amino acids.

The rearrangement uses TRBV5-4 and TRBJ2-2; 9 nucleotides line up with TRBD1. The CDR3 runs 15 residues. The germline V gene encodes CDR1 SGHNT and CDR2 YYREEE (reference sequence). The trim removed 1 base at V and 7 bases at J, leaving 5 bases unmatched. For the CDR3, the DNA is TGTGCCAGCAGCTTGACCGGGACAGGGAACGGGGAGCTGTTTTTT. It translates to CASSLTGTGNGELFF.

This chain uses TRBV9 with TRBJ1-3, with D unresolved. V lost 4 bases to trimming and J lost 4 bases, with 12 bases between them. Germline loops: CDR1 SGDLS, CDR2 YYNGEE. This CDR3 is built from 14 residues. Here the CDR3 DNA reads TGTGCCAGCAGCCCCCAGAGGCAGGGAAACACCATATATTTT. Translated, it gives CASSPQRQGNTIYF.

There are a few counts of this clone. The rearrangement joins TRBV6-1 to TRBJ1-5; D remains ambiguous. Germline V gene lookup returns CDR1 MNHNS and CDR2 SASEGT. CDR3 size: 13 residues. Trimming stripped 6 bases from V and 5 bases from J, with 11 bases between. CDR3: CASSIIWDQPQHF. In DNA form, the CDR3 reads TGTGCCAGCAGCATAATTTGGGATCAGCCCCAGCATTTT.

This clone was seen only once. V usage is TRBV6-1 and J usage is TRBJ2-7; 11 bases match TRBD1. CDR3 length equals 14 residues. Trimming took 10 bases from V and 5 from J; bases not matched to a gene: 10. The germline gives CDR1 MNHNS, CDR2 SASEGT. The CDR3 loop reads CATSPRDRGNEQYF. CDR3 nucleotide sequence: TGTGCCACCTCTCCCCGGGACAGGGGGAACGAGCAGTACTTC.

This clone has just a few counts. CDR3 DNA: TGCAGCGTTGAGTCCAGGAACTATGGCTACACCTTC. This gives the protein CSVESRNYGYTF. The chain links TRBV29-1 to TRBJ1-2; no firm D call. Germline assignment: CDR1 SQVTM and CDR2 ANQGSEA. The CDR3 loop spans 12 amino acids. V gave up 3 bases and J gave up 2 bases, with 7 bases separating them.

The gene calls are TRBV6-1 and TRBJ2-1, with TRBD1 as a possible D gene (6 bases). The germline CDR1 and CDR2 sequences are MNHNS and SASEGT. Trimming removed 7 bases from V and 9 bases from J, with 16 bases in between. There are 13 residues in the CDR3. Here the CDR3 reads CASNQGTKGEQFF. The CDR3 nucleotides read TGTGCCAGCAACCAGGGGACCAAAGGTGAGCAGTTCTTC.

This clone was detected a few times. This chain links TRBV7-6 with TRBJ2-2; 9 nucleotides match TRBD1. This CDR3 is built from 16 residues. Losses at the gene ends were 3 bases for V and 6 bases for J; bases not matched to a gene: 8. Germline assignment: CDR1 SGHVS and CDR2 FNYEAQ. CDR3 residues: CASSFGTGSSPGELFF. CDR3 coding DNA: TGTGCCAGCAGCTTCGGGACAGGGTCATCACCCGGGGAGCTGTTTTTT. Together with reference TRBV7-6 and TRBJ2-2, the CDR3 gives the full variable domain: GAGVSQSPRYKVTKRGQDVALRCDPISGHVSLYWYRQALGQGPEFLTYFNYEAQQDKSGLPNDRFSAERPEGSISTLTIQRTEQRDSAMYRCASSFGTGSSPGELFFGEGSRLTVL.

V is TRBV5-6 and J is TRBJ1-1; TRBD1 is a possible D gene (6 bases). Germline values: CDR1 SGHDT, CDR2 YYEEEE. CDR3 size: 17 residues. The V end was cut by 1 base, the J end by 0 bases, with 16 bases between. CDR3 sequence (DNA): TGTGCCAGCAGCTTGCTAGGACAGAACGGGATGAACACTGAAGCTTTCTTT. This codes for CASSLLGQNGMNTEAFF. The entire variable domain, with the rest obtained from reference TRBV5-6 and TRBJ1-1, is as follows: DAGVTQSPTHLIKTRGQQVTLRCSPKSGHDTVSWYQQALGQGPQFIFQYYEEEERQRGNFPDRFSGHQFPNYSSELNVNALLLGDSALYLCASSLLGQNGMNTEAFFGQGTRLTVV.

This clone appeared a few times. The chain has TRBV30 and TRBJ1-1; 8 bases agree with TRBD1. V trimming: 3 bases; J trimming: 1 base; junction bases outside the gene matches: 10. From germline, CDR1 is GTSNPN and CDR2 SVGIG (reference sequence). The CDR3 spans 16 residues. The CDR3 loop is CAWRVGTGRRNTEAFF. CDR3 sequence (DNA): TGTGCCTGGAGAGTTGGGACAGGACGAAGGAACACTGAAGCTTTCTTT. Using reference TRBV30 and TRBJ1-1 for the parts outside the CDR3, the full variable domain is SQTIHQWPATLVQPVGSPLSLECTVEGTSNPNLYWYRQAAGRGLQLLFYSVGIGQISSEVPQNLSASRPQDRQFILSSKKLLLSDSGFYLCAWRVGTGRRNTEAFFGQGTRLTVV.

The gene calls are TRBV5-5 and TRBJ1-2, with a weak D call TRBD1 (5 bases). CDR3 length: 15 residues. The V end lost 1 base, the J end lost 0 bases, and 10 bases lay between the germline ends. Germline loops: CDR1 SGHKS, CDR2 YYEKEE (reference sequence). DNA of the CDR3: TGTGCCAGCAGCTTGATCCCGGGGGCTAACTATGGCTACACCTTC. Its protein product is CASSLIPGANYGYTF.

The chain couples TRBV5-6 to TRBJ2-1; the match to TRBD2 covers 7 bases. V trimming: 4 bases; J trimming: 3 bases; junction bases outside the gene matches: 10. Germline loops: CDR1 SGHDT, CDR2 YYEEEE. The CDR3 totals 16 residues. The CDR3 region has the DNA TGTGCCAGCAGCCCAACGGCGGGAGAGGTCTACAATGAGCAGTTCTTC. This codes for CASSPTAGEVYNEQFF.

This clone was recorded a few times. The J gene is TRBJ2-1, the V gene TRBV5-4; D is perhaps TRBD1 or TRBD2 (6 bases each). The ends were cut back, 0 bases at V and 4 bases at J, with 8 bases in the middle. Per the germline V gene, CDR1 is SGHNT and CDR2 is YYREEE (reference sequence). The CDR3 is 14 residues long. The CDR3 coding sequence is TGTGCCAGCAGCTTGGGAGGGGGGTACAATGAGCAGTTCTTC. Protein sequence: CASSLGGGYNEQFF.

The chain has TRBV6-5 and TRBJ2-7, with D uncertain. Germline V lookup: CDR1 MNHEY, CDR2 SVGAGI. CDR3 length: 15 residues. Trimming took 2 bases from V and 4 from J, leaving 15 bases between them. As DNA, the CDR3 is TGTGCCAGCAGTTACGCTATGGGGATAGGTTACGAGCAGTACTTC. Translated, it gives CASSYAMGIGYEQYF.

This clone was seen a few times. This chain uses TRBV2 with TRBJ2-2, with D perhaps TRBD1 (5 bases). Trimming stripped 7 bases from V and 6 bases from J, with 18 bases between. The CDR3 sequence is 15 residues long. The germline CDR1 and CDR2 sequences are SNHLY and FYNNEI. As DNA, the CDR3 is TGTGCCAGCAAACTTGATAGGGGTATCGCCGGGGAGCTGTTTTTT. This encodes CASKLDRGIAGELFF.